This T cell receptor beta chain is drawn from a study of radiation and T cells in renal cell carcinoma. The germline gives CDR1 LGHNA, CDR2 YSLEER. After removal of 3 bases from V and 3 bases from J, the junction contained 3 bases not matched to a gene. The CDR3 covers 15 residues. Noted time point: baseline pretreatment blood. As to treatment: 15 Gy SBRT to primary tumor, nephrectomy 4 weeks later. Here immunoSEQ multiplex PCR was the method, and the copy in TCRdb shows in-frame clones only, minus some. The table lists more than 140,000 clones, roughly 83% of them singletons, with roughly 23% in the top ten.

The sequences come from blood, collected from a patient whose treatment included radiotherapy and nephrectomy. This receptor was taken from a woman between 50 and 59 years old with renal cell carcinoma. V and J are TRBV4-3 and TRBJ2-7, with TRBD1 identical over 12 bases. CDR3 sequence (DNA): TGCGCCAGCAGCCATGGGACAGGGGGCAACTACGAGCAGTACTTC. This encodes CASSHGTGGNYEQYF.